The rows below give T cell receptor beta chains drawn from one sample of a study of cytomegalovirus exposure and HLA in healthy donors. The protocol was immunoSEQ multiplex PCR, while the TCRdb copy is restricted to in-frame clones and leaves out a portion. The sample includes about 120,000 clones, more than 60% of them seen just once. Specimen: PBMCs. These receptor sequences come from a man between 18 and 29 years old in good health and CMV-seronegative. Both conserved end residues are part of each CDR3. Each record gives: J gene, clone size, D gene, V gene, CDR3 DNA, CDR3 protein. D genes are given only for firm matches. Clone size is shown for a subset of rows, as once, few, many or a class of expanded clone.

J: TRBJ1-1; size: NA; D: NA; V: TRBV29-1; DNA: TGCAGCGTCATGTACAGAGTGAACACTGAAGCTTTCTTT; CDR3: CSVMYRVNTEAFF
J: TRBJ1-2; size: NA; D: NA; V: TRBV6-1; DNA: TGTGCCAGCACCCCGAGCCAGGGAGGCGGCTACACCTTC; CDR3: CASTPSQGGGYTF
J: TRBJ1-2; size: NA; D: TRBD1; V: TRBV5-6; DNA: TGTGCCAGCAGCTTGGGACAGGGCCTCTACACCTTC; CDR3: CASSLGQGLYTF
J: TRBJ2-5; size: NA; D: NA; V: TRBV28; DNA: TGTGCCAGCACGGCGTGGGGAGGAGGCGAGACCCAGTACTTC; CDR3: CASTAWGGGETQYF
J: TRBJ2-3; size: NA; D: NA; V: TRBV21-1; DNA: TGTGCCATCTTCACACAGGGCAGACAGCAGTATTTT; CDR3: CAIFTQGRQQYF
J: TRBJ2-7; size: NA; D: TRBD1; V: TRBV18; DNA: TGTGCCAGCTCAATCCAGGGGGCAGGCAACGAGCAGTACTTC; CDR3: CASSIQGAGNEQYF
J: TRBJ2-7; size: NA; D: TRBD2; V: TRBV4-2; DNA: TGTGCCAGCAGCCAAGATCTCGGGACTAGCGGGATTACCTACGAGCAGTACTTC; CDR3: CASSQDLGTSGITYEQYF
J: TRBJ1-2; size: NA; D: TRBD1; V: TRBV28; DNA: TGTGCCTCTCTCTTGGAGCAGGGGGTAGGTGGCTACACCTTC; CDR3: CASLLEQGVGGYTF
J: TRBJ2-3; size: NA; D: TRBD2; V: TRBV30; DNA: TGTGCCTGGAGACTAGCGGGGGCAGATACGCAGTATTTT; CDR3: CAWRLAGADTQYF
J: TRBJ1-1; size: NA; D: TRBD1; V: TRBV28; DNA: TGTGCCAGCAGTCCCCGGGACAGGGAGCCCGCACGTGAAGCTTTCTTT; CDR3: CASSPRDREPAREAFF
J: TRBJ2-7; size: NA; D: TRBD1; V: TRBV20-1; DNA: TGCAGTGCGACGGACAGGTACGAGCAGTACTTC; CDR3: CSATDRYEQYF
J: TRBJ1-1; size: NA; D: NA; V: TRBV28; DNA: TGTGCCAGCAGTTTATCTTTTGACACTGAAGCTTTCTTT; CDR3: CASSLSFDTEAFF
J: TRBJ2-3; size: NA; D: NA; V: TRBV27; DNA: TGTGCCAGCAGTGGATGGACATCCGATACGCAGTATTTT; CDR3: CASSGWTSDTQYF
J: TRBJ2-1; size: NA; D: TRBD1; V: TRBV27; DNA: TGTGCCAGCAGTCCGACCGACAGGGGCAATGAGCAGTTCTTC; CDR3: CASSPTDRGNEQFF
J: TRBJ1-2; size: few; D: NA; V: TRBV28; DNA: TGTGCCAGCAGCTCCGGGTCGAGAGGCTACACCTTC; CDR3: CASSSGSRGYTF
J: TRBJ2-3; size: few; D: TRBD2; V: TRBV15; DNA: TGTGCCACCAGCAGAGATTGGCGGGGGGGGTCCCTCACAGATACGCAGTATTTT; CDR3: CATSRDWRGGSLTDTQYF
J: TRBJ2-7; size: few; D: NA; V: TRBV15; DNA: TGTGCCACCAGCGTATTAGGTGGGCACTCTGACGAGCAGTACTTC; CDR3: CATSVLGGHSDEQYF
J: TRBJ1-1; size: NA; D: TRBD1; V: TRBV28; DNA: TGTGCCAGTAGGACAGGGAGTCGAGCGTCTGAAGCTTTCTTT; CDR3: CASRTGSRASEAFF